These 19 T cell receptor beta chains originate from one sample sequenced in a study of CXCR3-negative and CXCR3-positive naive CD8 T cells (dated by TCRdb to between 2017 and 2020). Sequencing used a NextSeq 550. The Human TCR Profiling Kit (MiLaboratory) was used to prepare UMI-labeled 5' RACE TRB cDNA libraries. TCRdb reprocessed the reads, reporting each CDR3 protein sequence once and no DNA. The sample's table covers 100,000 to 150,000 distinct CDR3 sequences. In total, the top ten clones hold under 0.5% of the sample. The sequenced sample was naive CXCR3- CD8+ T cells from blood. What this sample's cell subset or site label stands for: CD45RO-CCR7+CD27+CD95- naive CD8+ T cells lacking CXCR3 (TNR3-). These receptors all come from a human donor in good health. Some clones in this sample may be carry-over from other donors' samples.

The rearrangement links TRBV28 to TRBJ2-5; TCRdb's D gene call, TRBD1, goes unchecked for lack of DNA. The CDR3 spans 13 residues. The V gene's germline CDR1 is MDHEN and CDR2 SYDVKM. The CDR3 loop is CASSLRDGETQYF.

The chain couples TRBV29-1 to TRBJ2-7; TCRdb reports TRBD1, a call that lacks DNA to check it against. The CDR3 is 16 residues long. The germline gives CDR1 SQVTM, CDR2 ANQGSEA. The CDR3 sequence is CSVEGANRGYVGEQYF.

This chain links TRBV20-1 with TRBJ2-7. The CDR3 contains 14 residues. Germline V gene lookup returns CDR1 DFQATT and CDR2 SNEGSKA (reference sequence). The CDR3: CSARGTASSYEQYF.

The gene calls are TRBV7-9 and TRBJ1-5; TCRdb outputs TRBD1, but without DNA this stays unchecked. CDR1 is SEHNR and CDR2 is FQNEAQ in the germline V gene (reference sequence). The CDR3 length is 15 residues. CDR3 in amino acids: CASSLGQGANQPQHF.

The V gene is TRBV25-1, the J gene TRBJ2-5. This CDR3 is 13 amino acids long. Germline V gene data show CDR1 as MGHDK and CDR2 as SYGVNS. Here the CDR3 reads CASRSGYQETQYF.

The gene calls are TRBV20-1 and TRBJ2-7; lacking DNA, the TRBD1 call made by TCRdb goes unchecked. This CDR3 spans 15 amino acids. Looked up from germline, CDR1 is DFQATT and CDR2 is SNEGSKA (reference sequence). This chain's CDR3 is CSATGFGQGAYEQYF.

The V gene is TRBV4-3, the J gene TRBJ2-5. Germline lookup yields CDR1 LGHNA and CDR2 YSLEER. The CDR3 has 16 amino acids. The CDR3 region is CASSQGVGTSEETQYF.

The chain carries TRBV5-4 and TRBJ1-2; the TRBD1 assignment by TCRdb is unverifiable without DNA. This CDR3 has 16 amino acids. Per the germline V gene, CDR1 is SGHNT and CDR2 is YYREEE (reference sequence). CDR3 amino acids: CASRTHRTERYNGYTF.

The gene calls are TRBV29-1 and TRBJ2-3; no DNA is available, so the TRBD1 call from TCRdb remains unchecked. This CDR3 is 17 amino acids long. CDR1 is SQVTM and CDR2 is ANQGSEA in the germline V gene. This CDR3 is CSVEDGRGSGSSDTQYF.

CDR3 sequence reads: CASSPGPLANEQFF. V is TRBV19 and J is TRBJ2-1; TCRdb indicates TRBD1, and absent DNA this call remains unverified. CDR1 LNHDA and CDR2 SQIVND come from the germline V gene (reference sequence). CDR3 length: 14 amino acids. Looking up the rest from reference TRBV19 and TRBJ2-1 gives the full variable domain: DGGITQSPKYLFRKEGQNVTLSCEQNLNHDAMYWYRQDPGQGLRLIYYSQIVNDFQKGDIAEGYSVSREKKESFPLTVTSAQKNPTAFYLCASSPGPLANEQFFGPGTRLTVL.

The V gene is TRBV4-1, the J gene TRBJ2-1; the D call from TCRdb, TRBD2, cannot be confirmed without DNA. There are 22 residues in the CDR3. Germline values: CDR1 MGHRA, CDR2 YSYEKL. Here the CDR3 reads CASSQDPGLPGAGLGIYNEQFF.

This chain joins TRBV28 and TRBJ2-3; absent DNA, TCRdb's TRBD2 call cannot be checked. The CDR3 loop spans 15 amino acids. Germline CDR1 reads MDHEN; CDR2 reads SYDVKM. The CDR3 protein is CASSPLAGDTDTQYF.

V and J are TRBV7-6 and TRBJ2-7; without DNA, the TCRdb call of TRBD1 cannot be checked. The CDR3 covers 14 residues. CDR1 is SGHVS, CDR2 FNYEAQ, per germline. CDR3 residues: CASSLGTGTYEQYF.

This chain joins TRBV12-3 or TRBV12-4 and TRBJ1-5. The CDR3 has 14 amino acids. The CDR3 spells CANPTRLSNQPQHF.

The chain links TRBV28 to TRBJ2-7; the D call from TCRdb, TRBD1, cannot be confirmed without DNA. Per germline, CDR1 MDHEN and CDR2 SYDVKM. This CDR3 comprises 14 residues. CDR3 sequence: CASSFPGTGYEQYF.

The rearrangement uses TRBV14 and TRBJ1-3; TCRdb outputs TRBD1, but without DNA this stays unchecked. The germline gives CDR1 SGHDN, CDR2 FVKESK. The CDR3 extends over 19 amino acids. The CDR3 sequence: CASSQVRPPRLASGNTIYF.

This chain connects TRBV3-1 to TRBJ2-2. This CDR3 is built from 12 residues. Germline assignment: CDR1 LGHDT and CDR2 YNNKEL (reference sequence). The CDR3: CATSRHRGELFF.

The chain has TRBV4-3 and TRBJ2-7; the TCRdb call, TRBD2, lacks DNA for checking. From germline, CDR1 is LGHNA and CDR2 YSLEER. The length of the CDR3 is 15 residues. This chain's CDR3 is CASAQAGGAAYEQYF.

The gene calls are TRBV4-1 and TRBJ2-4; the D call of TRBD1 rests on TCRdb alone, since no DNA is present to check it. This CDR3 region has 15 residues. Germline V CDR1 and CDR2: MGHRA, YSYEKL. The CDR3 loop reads CASSQEQGERGIQYF.